A selection of T cell receptor beta chains follows, all from one sample in a study of cytomegalovirus exposure and HLA in healthy donors. Only in-frame clones appear in the TCRdb table, and some are missing; sequencing was by immunoSEQ multiplex PCR. Of some 190,000 clones listed, roughly 77% are singletons. The sample taken for sequencing was PBMCs. These TCRs come from a woman aged 25 to 45 in good health and CMV-seropositive. Both conserved end residues are part of each CDR3. The order of the fields is clone size, J gene, D gene, V gene, CDR3 protein, CDR3 DNA. D genes are given only for firm matches. Part of the rows lack a size; the others show once, few, many or a class for expanded clones.

>.|TRBJ2-2|TRBD2|TRBV7-8
CASSPAGRGGRERTGELFF
TGTGCCAGCTCCCCCGCGGGGCGGGGGGGGCGGGAGAGGACCGGGGAGCTGTTTTTT
>.|TRBJ1-5|TRBD1|TRBV19
CASSIDRGLNQPQHF
TGTGCCAGTAGTATCGACAGGGGTCTCAATCAGCCCCAGCATTTT
>.|TRBJ2-5|.|TRBV7-9
CASSFKGDETQYF
TGTGCCAGCAGCTTTAAGGGGGACGAGACCCAGTACTTC
>.|TRBJ2-3|.|TRBV4-3
CASSQEVRETFRTDTQYF
TGCGCCAGCAGCCAAGAGGTCCGGGAGACTTTTCGCACAGATACGCAGTATTTT
>.|TRBJ2-1|TRBD1|TRBV27
CASVSGQGPRPYNEQFF
TGTGCCAGTGTTTCGGGACAGGGTCCTCGGCCCTACAATGAGCAGTTCTTC
>.|TRBJ2-3|.|TRBV7-2
CASSTDFTDTQYF
TGTGCCAGCAGCACGGACTTTACAGATACGCAGTATTTT
>once|TRBJ2-7|TRBD2|TRBV7-2
CASSPSAGGPYEQYF
TGTGCCAGCAGCCCATCAGCGGGGGGGCCCTACGAGCAGTACTTC
>.|TRBJ1-5|TRBD1|TRBV15
CATSSGDLDRAQPQHF
TGTGCCACCAGCAGCGGGGACTTGGACAGGGCCCAGCCCCAGCATTTT
>.|TRBJ2-3|TRBD2|TRBV7-2
CASSVGLALTQYF
TGTGCCAGCAGCGTAGGACTAGCACTTACGCAGTATTTT
>.|TRBJ2-7|TRBD2|TRBV5-4
CASSRTSGGPPPEQYF
TGTGCCAGCAGTCGGACTAGCGGGGGGCCTCCCCCCGAGCAGTACTTC
>.|TRBJ2-3|.|TRBV4-1
CASSRLGLRTDTQYF
TGCGCCAGCAGCCGATTGGGGCTGAGGACAGATACGCAGTATTTT
>.|TRBJ1-2|.|TRBV28
CASSLATGVRALGYTF
TGTGCCAGCAGTTTGGCGACAGGCGTCCGGGCGCTAGGCTACACCTTC
>.|TRBJ1-3|.|TRBV28
CASSPQRAGNTIYF
TGTGCCAGCAGTCCCCAGAGGGCCGGAAACACCATATATTTT
>.|TRBJ1-1|TRBD1|TRBV5-6
CASGGGRGTEAFF
TGTGCCAGCGGAGGGGGCCGGGGGACTGAAGCTTTCTTT
>once|TRBJ1-3|.|TRBV5-1
CASSLGERGNTIYF
TGCGCCAGCAGCTTGGGGGAGAGGGGAAACACCATATATTTT
>.|TRBJ2-7|.|TRBV27
CASRDYGEQYF
TGTGCCAGCAGAGATTACGGCGAGCAGTACTTC
>once|TRBJ2-3|.|TRBV11-3
CASSHGVTDTQYF
TGTGCCAGCAGCCATGGAGTCACAGATACGCAGTATTTT
>.|TRBJ2-3|.|TRBV9
CASSVASPDTQYF
TGTGCCAGCAGCGTAGCGAGCCCAGATACGCAGTATTTT
>.|TRBJ2-1|.|TRBV7-9
CASSLGGGGEDEQFF
TGTGCCAGCAGCTTAGGGGGAGGAGGGGAGGATGAGCAGTTCTTC
>.|TRBJ1-2|.|TRBV7-2
CASSFNRAYGYTF
TGTGCCAGCAGCTTTAACAGGGCCTATGGCTACACCTTC
>few|TRBJ2-5|.|TRBV7-2
CASSFGSSQGETQYF
TGTGCCAGCAGCTTCGGGTCTTCCCAGGGGGAGACCCAGTACTTC
>.|TRBJ2-1|.|TRBV4-3
CASSRGGGLLNEQFF
TGCGCCAGCAGCCGTGGTGGAGGCCTGCTCAATGAGCAGTTCTTC
>few|TRBJ1-1|.|TRBV6-5
CASSYSPGYIPEAFF
TGTGCCAGCAGTTACTCGCCGGGGTACATCCCTGAAGCTTTCTTT
>few|TRBJ1-5|.|TRBV4-2
CASSQDPGIGQPQHF
TGTGCCAGCAGCCAAGATCCGGGTATCGGTCAGCCCCAGCATTTT
>.|TRBJ2-7|.|TRBV2
CASRENRAYEQYF
TGTGCCAGCAGGGAAAACAGGGCCTACGAGCAGTACTTC
>few|TRBJ1-2|.|TRBV27
CASKPGALANYGYTF
TGTGCCAGCAAGCCAGGGGCCCTAGCTAACTATGGCTACACCTTC
>.|TRBJ1-6|.|TRBV6-6
CASSSTGSSYNSPLHF
TGTGCCAGCAGTTCCACAGGGAGCTCCTATAATTCACCCCTCCACTTT